This T cell receptor beta chain is from a study of T cells in Graves' hyperthyroidism and ophthalmopathy. Whole-study findings and limits: A model of 13 V-J features distinguished ophthalmopathy from stable hyperthyroidism.

On this clonotype itself: Its specificity is not known.

CDR1 and CDR2 (germline): SEHNR, FQNEAQ (reference sequence). This CDR3 has 17 amino acids. The ends lost 5 bases at V and 4 bases at J; junction bases unmatched: 13. The CDR3 regions of TCR beta were amplified from RNA transcripts. An initial round of RT-PCR targeting the TCR CDR3 relied on the HTBI primer set. TCRdb redid the calling of the multiplex PCR reads with MiXCR, one entry per CDR3 protein. The sample consists of approximately 330,000 distinct CDR3 sequences, over 20% of them appearing once. Material for sequencing was blood. V usage is TRBV7-9 and J usage is TRBJ2-5; the match to TRBD2 covers 10 bases. The clonotype originates from a woman aged 50 to 65 with Graves' hyperthyroidism. The DNA for the CDR3 is TGTGCCAGCAGCCGAGAAGCGGGAGGGCCATTCGGAGAGACCCAGTACTTC. Its translation: CASSREAGGPFGETQYF.